This note documents a single T cell receptor (beta chain) sequence. This entry belongs to a study of blood T cell repertoires in COVID-19. V lost 4 bases and J 9 bases, leaving 8 bases between the germline ends. The CDR3 runs 11 residues. CDR1 is SGHDT and CDR2 is YYEEEE in the germline V gene. Per the authors' pipeline: From reference gene primer amplification, estimates of nucleated cell counts were derived. Using immunoSEQ multiplex PCR, the repertoire was profiled, and TCRdb retains in-frame clones only, with some absent. The V and J calls and the clone size are those of that table, but D and trimming were determined from the DNA. The sample comprises approximately 210,000 clones, around 90% of which are singletons, and around 2.4% rests with the top ten.

The rearrangement uses TRBV5-6 and TRBJ2-1; a possible D gene is TRBD2 (5 bases). The sequencing input was PBMCs or T cells enriched from blood (not recorded which). The sequence was collected from a woman in her thirties who had recovered from COVID-19. Written as DNA, the CDR3 is TGTGCCAGCAGCCTAGCAGGTGAGCAGTTCTTC. This translates into CASSLAGEQFF.